A single sample gave rise to the 5 T cell receptor beta chains below, sequenced in a study of regulatory T cells in long-lasting Graves disease. Stated time point: persistent/refractory GD, antithyroid drugs over 5 years with positive TRAb. The TCR library used RNA extracted from PBMCs. According to the study, TCR beta libraries were built with iRepertoire HTBI primers and CDR3-region Arm-PCR. In TCRdb, the multiplex PCR reads were re-called with MiXCR into one record per CDR3 protein. The table shows 400,000 to 500,000 distinct CDR3 sequences, with roughly 21% occurring only once. This specimen was peripheral blood mononuclear cells (PBMCs), taken when the disease was refractory, from a patient treated with antithyroid drugs. The receptor source for this set is a female donor with Graves disease.

This clonotype was detected a few times. V gene TRBV28 combines with J gene TRBJ2-6; D possibly corresponds to TRBD1 (6 bases). Per germline, CDR1 MDHEN and CDR2 SYDVKM. This CDR3 contains 14 residues. V was shortened by 7 bases and J by 0 bases, with 7 bases between the two germline ends. The CDR3 protein is CASIQGSGANVLTF. As DNA, the CDR3 is TGTGCCAGCATACAGGGCTCTGGGGCCAACGTCCTGACTTTC.

There are a few counts of this clonotype. This chain connects TRBV6-1 to TRBJ1-1; D not resolved. Germline-derived CDR1 and CDR2 are MNHNS and SASEGT. V was clipped by 7 bases and J by 10 bases, with 16 bases between them. The CDR3 sequence is 12 residues long. DNA for the CDR3: TGTGCCAGCACCATCGGACCAGAAGGAGCTTTCTTT. This codes for CASTIGPEGAFF.

Many counts were recorded for this clonotype. The chain combines TRBV6-2 or TRBV6-3 with TRBJ2-5; D remains ambiguous. The V gene lost 0 bases and the J gene lost 5 bases, with 16 bases spanning the gap. This CDR3 is 16 amino acids long. Germline CDR1 reads MNHEY; CDR2 reads SVGEGT. CDR3 sequence (DNA): TGTGCCAGCAGTTACTCGAGAGGCCGGCCCGGGGAGACCCAGTACTTC. Protein: CASSYSRGRPGETQYF.

This clonotype was seen at least ten times. The V call is TRBV9, the J call TRBJ1-2, with D possibly TRBD1 on 5 matching bases. CDR1 and CDR2 from the germline V gene are SGDLS and YYNGEE. CDR3 length: 14 amino acids. V shed 2 bases and J shed 4 bases, with 12 bases lying between them. The CDR3 DNA is TGTGCCAGCAGCGTTGGCAGGGAGGGCTATGGCTACACCTTC. It encodes CASSVGREGYGYTF.

This sequence joins TRBV29-1 and TRBJ2-3; 12 nucleotides agree with TRBD2. Germline V gene lookup returns CDR1 SQVTM and CDR2 ANQGSEA. There are 18 residues in the CDR3. Trimming removed 1 base from V and 4 bases from J; junction bases left unmatched: 12. DNA for the CDR3: TGCAGCGTTGAAGCCCGGCTAGCGGGAGGGCCTTTCCCAGATACGCAGTATTTT. It yields the protein CSVEARLAGGPFPDTQYF.